This T cell receptor beta chain was observed in a study of T cell responses to AZD1222 COVID-19 vaccine. Overall study results and limits: Regions 160-218 and 743-854 dominated among vaccine-associated CD4 TCRs spanning spike. Donors in the cohort were predominantly white British and more often female, and clonal diversity was possibly underestimated. Targeting of unmutated variant regions was reportedly seen in nearly half of spike-specific TCRs.

CDR1 is SGHRS, CDR2 YFSETQ, per germline. There are 14 residues in the CDR3. Trimming cost V 5 bases and J 7 bases; bases outside gene matches: 10. A remark on this clone: Its antigen remains unidentified.

Data came from immunoSEQ multiplex PCR; TCRdb stores just in-frame clones and leaves some out. The sample consists of roughly 180,000 clones, 80% to 95% of them appearing once. Here the sequenced sample was peripheral blood, taken 28 days after the second AZD1222 dose. This receptor was identified in an adult who received the AZD1222 COVID-19 vaccine. The chain employs TRBV5-1 and TRBJ2-5, with TRBD1 identical over 8 bases. The CDR3 protein is CASSPGQGQGTQYF. CDR3 DNA sequence: TGCGCCAGCAGTCCCGGACAGGGCCAGGGGACCCAGTACTTC.